This T cell receptor (beta chain) was documented in a study of blood T cell repertoires in COVID-19. Study background: Specimens from acute and convalescent COVID-19 originated in the United States, Italy and Spain. The analysed material was cDNA or gDNA that came from T cells, B-cell-depleted T cells, or PBMCs.

The CDR3 has 13 residues. Germline loops: CDR1 LNHDA, CDR2 SQIVND (reference sequence). V dropped 3 bases and J dropped 8 bases, with 10 bases sitting between them. Original analysis: Estimation of nucleated cell counts was performed using reference gene primer amplification. Sequencing used immunoSEQ multiplex PCR; TCRdb keeps in-frame clones, though not all of them. That table is the source of V, J and clone size, and D and trimming were worked out from the DNA. The data show around 260,000 clones, roughly 85% seen once. The TCR comes from a man in his fifties or sixties who had recovered from COVID-19. The specimen was peripheral blood. V usage is TRBV19 and J usage is TRBJ2-2; the D is unclear. CDR3 nucleotides: TGTGCCAGTAGTATTGGCAGGCAGGGGGAGCTGTTTTTT. This encodes CASSIGRQGELFF.